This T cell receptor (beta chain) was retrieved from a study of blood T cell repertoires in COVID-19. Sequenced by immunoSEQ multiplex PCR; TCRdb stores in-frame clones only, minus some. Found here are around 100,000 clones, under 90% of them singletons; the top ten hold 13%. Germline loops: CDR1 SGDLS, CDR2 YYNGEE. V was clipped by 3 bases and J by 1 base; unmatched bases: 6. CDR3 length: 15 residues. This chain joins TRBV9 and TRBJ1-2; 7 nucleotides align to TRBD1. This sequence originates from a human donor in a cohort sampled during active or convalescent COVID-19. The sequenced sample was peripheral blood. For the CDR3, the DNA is TGTGCCAGCAGCGGACCCCGGGACAGTAACTATGGCTACACCTTC. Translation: CASSGPRDSNYGYTF.